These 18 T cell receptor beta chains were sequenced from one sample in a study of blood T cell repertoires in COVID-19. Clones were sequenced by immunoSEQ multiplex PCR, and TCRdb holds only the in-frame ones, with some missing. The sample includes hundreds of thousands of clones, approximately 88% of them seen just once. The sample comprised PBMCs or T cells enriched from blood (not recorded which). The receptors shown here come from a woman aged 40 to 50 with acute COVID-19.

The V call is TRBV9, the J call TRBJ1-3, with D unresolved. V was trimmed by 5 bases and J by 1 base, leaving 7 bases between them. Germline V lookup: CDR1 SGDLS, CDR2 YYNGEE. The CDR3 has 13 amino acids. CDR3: CASRGGSGNTIYF. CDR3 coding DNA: TGTGCCAGCAGAGGCGGATCTGGAAACACCATATATTTT.

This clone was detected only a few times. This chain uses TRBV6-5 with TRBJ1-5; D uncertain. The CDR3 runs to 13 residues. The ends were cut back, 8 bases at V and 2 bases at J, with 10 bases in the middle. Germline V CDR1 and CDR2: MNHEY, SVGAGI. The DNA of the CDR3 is TGTGCCAGCGTCGAGGGAGGCAATCAGCCCCAGCATTTT. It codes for CASVEGGNQPQHF.

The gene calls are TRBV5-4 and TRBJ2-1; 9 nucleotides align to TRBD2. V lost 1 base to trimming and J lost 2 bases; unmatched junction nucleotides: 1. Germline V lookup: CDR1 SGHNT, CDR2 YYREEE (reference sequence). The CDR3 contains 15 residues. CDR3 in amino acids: CASSLSSGAYNEQFF. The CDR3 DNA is TGTGCCAGCAGCTTGTCTAGCGGGGCCTACAATGAGCAGTTCTTC.

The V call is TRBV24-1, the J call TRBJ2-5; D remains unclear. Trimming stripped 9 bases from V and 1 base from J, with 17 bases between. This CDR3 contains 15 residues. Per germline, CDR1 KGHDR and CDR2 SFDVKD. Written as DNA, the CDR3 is TGTGCCACCGACTCTCAGTTCGGGTCCCAAGAGACCCAGTACTTC. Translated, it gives CATDSQFGSQETQYF.

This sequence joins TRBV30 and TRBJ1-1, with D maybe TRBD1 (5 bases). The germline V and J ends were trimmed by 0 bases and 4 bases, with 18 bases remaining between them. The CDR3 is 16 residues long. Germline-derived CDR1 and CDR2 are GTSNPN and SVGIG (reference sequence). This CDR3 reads CAWSVGLVGEATEAFF. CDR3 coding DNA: TGTGCCTGGAGTGTTGGCCTCGTAGGGGAGGCCACTGAAGCTTTCTTT.

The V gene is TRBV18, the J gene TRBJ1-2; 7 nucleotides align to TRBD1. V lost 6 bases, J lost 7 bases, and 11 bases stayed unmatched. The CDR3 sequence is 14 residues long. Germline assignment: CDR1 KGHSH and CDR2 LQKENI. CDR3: CASSSTQGQGGYTF. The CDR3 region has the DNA TGTGCCAGCTCCTCAACACAGGGGCAGGGTGGCTACACCTTC.

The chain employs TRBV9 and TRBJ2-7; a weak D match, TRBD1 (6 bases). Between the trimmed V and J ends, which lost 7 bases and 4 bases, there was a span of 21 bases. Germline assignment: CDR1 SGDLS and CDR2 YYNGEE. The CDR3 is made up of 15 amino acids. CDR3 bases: TGTGCCAGCGCGGCAGGGGCCCGACTCGAATACGAGCAGTACTTC. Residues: CASAAGARLEYEQYF.

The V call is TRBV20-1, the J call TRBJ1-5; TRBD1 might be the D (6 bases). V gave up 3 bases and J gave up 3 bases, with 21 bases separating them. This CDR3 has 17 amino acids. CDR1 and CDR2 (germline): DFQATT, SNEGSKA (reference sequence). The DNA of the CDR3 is TGCAGTGCTAGTTTCGGACAGCCCGCGCCCCTCAATCAGCCCCAGCATTTT. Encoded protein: CSASFGQPAPLNQPQHF.

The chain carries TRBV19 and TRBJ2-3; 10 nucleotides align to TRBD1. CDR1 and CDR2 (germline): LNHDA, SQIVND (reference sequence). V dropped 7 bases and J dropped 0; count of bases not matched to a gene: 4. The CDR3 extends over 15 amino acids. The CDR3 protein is CASTRQGASTDTQYF. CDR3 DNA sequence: TGTGCCAGTACCCGACAGGGGGCAAGCACAGATACGCAGTATTTT.

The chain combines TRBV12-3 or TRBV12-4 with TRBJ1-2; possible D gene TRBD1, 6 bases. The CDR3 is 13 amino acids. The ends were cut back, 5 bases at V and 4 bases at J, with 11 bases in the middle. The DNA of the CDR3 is TGTGCCAGCAGTCCAGGGGTTAGCTATGGCTACACCTTC. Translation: CASSPGVSYGYTF.

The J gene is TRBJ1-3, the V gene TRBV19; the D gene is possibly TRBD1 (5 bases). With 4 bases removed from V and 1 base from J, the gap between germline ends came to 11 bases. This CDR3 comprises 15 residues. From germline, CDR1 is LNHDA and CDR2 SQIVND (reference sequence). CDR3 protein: CASSSGHESGNTIYF. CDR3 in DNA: TGTGCCAGTAGTAGCGGACACGAGTCTGGAAACACCATATATTTT. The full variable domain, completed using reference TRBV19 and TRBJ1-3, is DGGITQSPKYLFRKEGQNVTLSCEQNLNHDAMYWYRQDPGQGLRLIYYSQIVNDFQKGDIAEGYSVSREKKESFPLTVTSAQKNPTAFYLCASSSGHESGNTIYFGEGSWLTVV.

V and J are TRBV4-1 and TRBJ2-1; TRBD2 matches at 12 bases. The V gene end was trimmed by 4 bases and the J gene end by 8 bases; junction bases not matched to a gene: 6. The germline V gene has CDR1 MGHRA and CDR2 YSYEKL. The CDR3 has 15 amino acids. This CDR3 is CASSRSSGGADEQFF. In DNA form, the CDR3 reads TGCGCCAGCAGCCGATCTAGCGGGGGGGCCGATGAGCAGTTCTTC.

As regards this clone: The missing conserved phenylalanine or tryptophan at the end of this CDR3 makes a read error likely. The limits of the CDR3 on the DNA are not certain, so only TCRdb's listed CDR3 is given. CDR3 sequence: CASSQTGGTLPPL. This rearrangement joins TRBV7-2 to TRBJ1-2; TRBD1 is the table's D call, not checked against the DNA. The length of the CDR3 is 13 amino acids, counting both ends. Germline V gene data show CDR1 as SGHTA and CDR2 as FQGNSA.

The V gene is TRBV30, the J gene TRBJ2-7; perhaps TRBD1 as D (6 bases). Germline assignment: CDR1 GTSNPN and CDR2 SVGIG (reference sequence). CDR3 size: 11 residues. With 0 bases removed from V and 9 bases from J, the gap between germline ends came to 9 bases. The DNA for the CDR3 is TGTGCCTGGAGTGTGGGGACACTGCAGTACTTC. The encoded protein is CAWSVGTLQYF.

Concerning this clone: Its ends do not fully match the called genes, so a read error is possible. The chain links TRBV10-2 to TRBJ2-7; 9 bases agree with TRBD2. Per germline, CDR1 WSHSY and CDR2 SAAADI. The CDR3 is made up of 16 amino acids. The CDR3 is CASRESVGGGAFEQYF. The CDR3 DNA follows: TGCGCCAGCAGGGAGTCGGTGGGCGGGGGGGCTTTCGAGCAGTACTTC.

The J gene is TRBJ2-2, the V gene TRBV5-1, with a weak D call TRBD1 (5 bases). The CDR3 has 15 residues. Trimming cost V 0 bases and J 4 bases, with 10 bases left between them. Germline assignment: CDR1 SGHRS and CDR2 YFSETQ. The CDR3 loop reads CASSLEGSGTGELFF. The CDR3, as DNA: TGCGCCAGCAGCTTGGAGGGGTCGGGCACCGGGGAGCTGTTTTTT.

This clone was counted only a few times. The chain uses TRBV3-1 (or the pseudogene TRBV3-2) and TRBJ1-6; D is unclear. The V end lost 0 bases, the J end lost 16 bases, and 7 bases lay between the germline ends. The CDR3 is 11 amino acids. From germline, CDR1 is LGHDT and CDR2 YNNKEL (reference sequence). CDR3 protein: CASSQERSLHF. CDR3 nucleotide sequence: TGTGCCAGCAGCCAAGAGAGGTCACTCCACTTT.

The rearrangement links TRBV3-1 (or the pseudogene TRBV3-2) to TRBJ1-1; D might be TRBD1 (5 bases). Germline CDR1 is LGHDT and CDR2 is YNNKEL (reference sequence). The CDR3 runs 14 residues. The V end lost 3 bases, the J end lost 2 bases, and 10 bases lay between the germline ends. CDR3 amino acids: CASSQVGLNTEAFF. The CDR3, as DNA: TGTGCCAGCAGCCAGGTGGGGCTAAACACTGAAGCTTTCTTT.